What follows describes a single T cell receptor (beta chain). The CDR3 sequence is 17 residues long. Germline loops: CDR1 MNHEY, CDR2 SVGEGT. V lost 0 bases, J lost 3 bases, and 10 bases stayed unmatched. This sample is drawn from a study of blood T cell repertoires in COVID-19. Study overall: Acute and convalescent COVID-19 samples came from the United States, Italy and Spain. T cells, B-cell-depleted T cells, or PBMCs supplied cDNA or gDNA.

Per the original data handling: Quantification of nucleated cells was approximated via reference gene primer amplification. Using immunoSEQ multiplex PCR, the repertoire was profiled, and TCRdb retains in-frame clones only, with some absent. That table furnishes V, J and clone size, whereas the DNA furnished D and trimming. The sample consists of approximately 65,000 clones, over 65% of them appearing once. This clonotype was sampled from a human donor in a cohort sampled during active COVID-19. Material for sequencing was peripheral blood. V is TRBV6-2 or TRBV6-3 and J is TRBJ2-7, with TRBD1 identical over 8 bases. The CDR3 bases are TGTGCCAGCAGTTACTCGATGACAGGGGATTTTCGCTACGAGCAGTACTTC. Translated: CASSYSMTGDFRYEQYF.